One T cell receptor beta chain is described in this entry. Its target is unknown. The sample is drawn from a study of response to subunit inactivated influenza vaccine. Notes on the study in general: Each seasonal influenza vaccination, the authors suggested, recruits few new T cells.

V lost 3 bases and J 0 bases, leaving 16 bases between the germline ends. Germline values: CDR1 SGHRS, CDR2 YFSETQ. CDR3 length: 17 amino acids. From the RT-PCR reads, TCRdb called clonotypes with MiXCR, one entry per CDR3 protein. The sample holds hundreds of thousands of distinct CDR3 sequences, approximately 18% seen once. The origin of this receptor is a man aged 45-65 years who received an inactivated influenza vaccine. Sequenced here: PBMCs from blood, sampled 5 days after vaccination. The V gene is TRBV5-1, the J gene TRBJ2-1; D possibly matches TRBD1 or TRBD2 (5 bases each). The CDR3 coding sequence is TGCGCCAGCAGCTCCCTCTCGGGGCCAGGCTCCTACAATGAGCAGTTCTTC. Translating it yields CASSSLSGPGSYNEQFF.